These T cell receptor beta chains were read from a single sample in a study of synovial regulatory T cells in juvenile arthritis. Clones were sequenced by immunoSEQ multiplex PCR, and TCRdb holds only the in-frame ones, with some missing. The sample features 10,000 or so clones, with roughly 0.7% in its top ten. The sequencing input was Treg cells from blood. All receptors come from a donor aged 2 to 35 with juvenile idiopathic arthritis. Each CDR3 is given with its conserved first and last residue. The order of the fields is J gene, V gene, CDR3 length, CDR3 protein.

>TRBJ1-5|TRBV6-1|13
CASTPERYQPQHF
>TRBJ1-1|TRBV6-5|11
CASSYYTEAFF
>TRBJ2-7|TRBV5-1|13
CASSGDRGLEQYF
>TRBJ2-7|TRBV28|9
CASGGEQYF
>TRBJ1-5|TRBV12-2|16
CASRLRGLRDNQPQHF
>TRBJ2-2|TRBV18|14
CASSLRGAGGELFF
>TRBJ2-6|TRBV6-6|13
CATHRSGANVLTF
>TRBJ1-2|TRBV5-4|14
CASSWPGPNYGYTF
>TRBJ1-5|TRBV19|7
CATGEHF
>TRBJ1-1|TRBV5-1|13
CASSSLRTDEAFF
>TRBJ1-2|TRBV4-3|17
CASSQDLGRVVIHGYTF
>TRBJ1-1|TRBV28|15
CASSLRQGRFTEAFF
>TRBJ2-7|TRBV6-6|14
CASNNWDSTYEQYF
>TRBJ1-3|TRBV5-3|14
CARSFPGIRNTIYF
>TRBJ1-2|TRBV6-1|15
CASSEAQTSNYGYTF
>TRBJ1-3|TRBV2|16
CASSYRAKRSGNTIYF
>TRBJ2-7|TRBV5-6|14
CASSLGGTVLRQYF
>TRBJ1-1|TRBV2|13
CASSVEGDTEAFF
>TRBJ2-1|TRBV19|13
CASSIGENNEQFF
>TRBJ2-7|TRBV10-3|15
CAISGTSGLSYEQYF
>TRBJ2-3|TRBV7-9|16
CASFWTVGIFADTQYF
>TRBJ1-2|TRBV4-2|11
CASSQEEGWNF
>TRBJ1-2|TRBV9|12
CAHKDRVYGYTF
>TRBJ2-1|TRBV20-1|11
CSARGRPEQFF
>TRBJ2-6|TRBV4-1|16
CASSPGRSSGANVLTF
>TRBJ1-2|TRBV5-4|13
CASSQNRGHGYTF
>TRBJ2-3|TRBV4-3|14
CASSQDWRGDTQYF
>TRBJ1-2|TRBV6-1|14
CASSVTGWGYGYTF
>TRBJ1-3|TRBV4-1|14
CASSQVGSGNTIYF
>TRBJ1-1|TRBV15|13
CATSRDLSTEAFF
>TRBJ2-2|TRBV4-2|16
CASSQGPRQSPGELFF
>TRBJ2-1|TRBV7-3|15
CASSFSSASYNEQFF
>TRBJ1-6|TRBV19|11
CASGEDSPLHF
>TRBJ2-3|TRBV19|16
CASSKGRGALPDTQYF
>TRBJ2-2|TRBV2|13
CASRTGATGELFF
>TRBJ1-4|TRBV4-3|15
CASSPQGAANEKLFF
>TRBJ1-5|TRBV6-5|13
CASSQTTDQPQHF
>TRBJ2-7|TRBV6-6|12
CASSYYTNEQYF
>TRBJ2-3|TRBV10-3|14
CAIRGLAGADTQYF
>TRBJ1-2|TRBV5-4|17
CASSKGGVTVTEDGYTF
>TRBJ1-6|TRBV6-7|10
CASARDTLHF
>TRBJ2-7|TRBV5-1|14
CASSLATETYEQYF
>TRBJ1-2|TRBV6-1|12
CASSDIWGGYTF
>TRBJ1-1|TRBV20-1|10
CSAFRVEAFF
>TRBJ1-4|TRBV7-2|14
CASSLAGQVEKLFF
>TRBJ1-1|TRBV6-6|15
CASRSSPGENTEAFF
>TRBJ1-1|TRBV5-1|15
CASNPPTGFNTEAFF
>TRBJ1-4|TRBV6-5|13
CASSPPGREKLFF
>TRBJ1-6|TRBV7-9|13
CASSPGQNSPLHF